This entry lists 30 T cell receptor beta chains sequenced from one sample in a study of blood T cell repertoires in COVID-19. Repertoires were generated with immunoSEQ multiplex PCR, while TCRdb's copy carries only in-frame clones and drops some. The sample has fewer than 250,000 clones, approximately 83% seen once. Specimen: peripheral blood. Receptors originate from a middle-aged woman with active or convalescent COVID-19.

The V gene is TRBV4-1, the J gene TRBJ1-6, with D maybe TRBD1 (5 bases). This CDR3 has 16 residues. The V gene lost 3 bases and the J gene lost 5 bases, with 14 bases spanning the gap. The V gene's germline CDR1 is MGHRA and CDR2 YSYEKL. CDR3 in DNA: TGCGCCAGCAGCCAGCTAGGGACGGGAGATAATTCACCCCTCCACTTT. This gives the protein CASSQLGTGDNSPLHF.

The chain joins TRBV28 to TRBJ2-7; D possibly corresponds to TRBD1 (5 bases). This CDR3 region has 13 residues. The V end was cut by 10 bases, the J end by 5 bases, with 18 bases between. CDR1 is MDHEN and CDR2 is SYDVKM in the germline V gene. The DNA for the CDR3 is TGTGCCATCCGTGGGGCCCTAGGGGACGAGCAGTACTTC. This translates into CAIRGALGDEQYF.

This rearrangement joins TRBV9 to TRBJ2-5; the match to TRBD2 covers 7 bases. The germline CDR1 and CDR2 sequences are SGDLS and YYNGEE. The CDR3 extends over 14 amino acids. V shed 4 bases, J shed 4 bases, and the junction held 7 bases outside the gene matches. The CDR3 DNA is TGTGCCAGCAGCCCGGGCGGGGGTCCAGAGACCCAGTACTTC. This codes for CASSPGGGPETQYF.

This chain links TRBV9 with TRBJ2-7, with a weak D call TRBD2 (5 bases). The germline V and J ends were trimmed by 3 bases and 3 bases, with 13 bases remaining between them. CDR3 length: 14 amino acids. Germline V gene data show CDR1 as SGDLS and CDR2 as YYNGEE. CDR3 bases: TGTGCCAGCAGCGACGGACGGGATATCTACGAGCAGTACTTC. Amino acid sequence: CASSDGRDIYEQYF.

This clone occurred a few times. The rearrangement uses TRBV14 and TRBJ1-4, with no clear D. The CDR3 consists of 13 residues. Germline lookup yields CDR1 SGHDN and CDR2 FVKESK. V gave up 8 bases and J gave up 8 bases, with 15 bases separating them. CDR3 in DNA: TGTGCCAGCGTGCGGAAGCTGAGGGAAAAACTGTTTTTT. Translated: CASVRKLREKLFF.

This clone was seen only a few times. This CDR3 reads CASSPGTGGTEAFF. DNA of the CDR3: TGTGCCAGCAGCCCCGGGACAGGCGGCACTGAAGCTTTCTTT. The rearrangement uses TRBV9 and TRBJ1-1; the match to TRBD1 covers 8 bases. The CDR3 length is 14 residues. The V and J ends lost 4 bases and 4 bases, in that order; junction bases with no gene match: 6. Germline V CDR1 and CDR2: SGDLS, YYNGEE.

V usage is TRBV19 and J usage is TRBJ1-4; TRBD1 matches at 9 bases. There are 15 residues in the CDR3. Trimming removed 6 bases from V and 3 bases from J; junction bases left unmatched: 5. CDR1 is LNHDA and CDR2 is SQIVND in the germline V gene (reference sequence). CDR3 protein: CASSGRTGANEKLFF. In DNA, the CDR3 is TGTGCCAGTAGCGGACGGACAGGGGCTAATGAAAAACTGTTTTTT.

CDR3 region: CASSQERSSRGGGDEQFF. In DNA form, the CDR3 reads TGCGCCAGCAGCCAAGAGAGGTCTTCGCGGGGGGGAGGGGATGAGCAGTTCTTC. The J gene is TRBJ2-1, the V gene TRBV4-1; 9 bases agree with TRBD2. Germline-derived CDR1 and CDR2 are MGHRA and YSYEKL. V dropped 0 bases and J dropped 8; count of bases not matched to a gene: 14. The CDR3 contains 18 residues.

This clone was found once. The V gene is TRBV29-1, the J gene TRBJ1-1, with D tentatively TRBD1 (6 bases). The CDR3 is 13 amino acids. Germline V lookup: CDR1 SQVTM, CDR2 ANQGSEA. V was clipped by 6 bases and J by 0 bases, with 11 bases between them. CDR3 DNA sequence: TGCAGCGTCAAAACAGGGATGAACACTGAAGCTTTCTTT. Protein product: CSVKTGMNTEAFF. The full variable domain, with the rest looked up from reference TRBV29-1 and TRBJ1-1, is SAVISQKPSRDICQRGTSLTIQCQVDSQVTMMFWYRQQPGQSLTLIATANQGSEATYESGFVIDKFPISRPNLTFSTLTVSNMSPEDSSIYLCSVKTGMNTEAFFGQGTRLTVV.

As regards this clone: One end of the junction is discordant with germline, which a read error may explain. V usage is TRBV6-5 and J usage is TRBJ1-3; 7 bases are a match to TRBD1. Germline CDR1 reads MNHEY; CDR2 reads SVGAGI. CDR3 size: 15 residues. In DNA, the CDR3 is TGTGCCAGCAGTGACTCGGACAGGTGGGGGAACACCATATATTTT. It codes for CASSDSDRWGNTIYF.

This clone was detected only a few times. This sequence joins TRBV3-1 (or the pseudogene TRBV3-2) and TRBJ1-1; no reliable D call. The CDR3 is made up of 13 amino acids. Germline CDR1 LGHDT, CDR2 YNNKEL (reference sequence). Deletions cut 10 bases from V and 5 bases from J, with 17 bases between. In DNA, the CDR3 is TGTGCCACGGCTCTACCAGGCAGGACTGAAGCTTTCTTT. This encodes CATALPGRTEAFF.

The chain couples TRBV5-1 to TRBJ1-2; 7 bases agree with TRBD1. The ends lost 2 bases at V and 5 bases at J; junction bases unmatched: 12. This CDR3 is built from 16 residues. CDR1 is SGHRS and CDR2 is YFSETQ in the germline V gene. CDR3 amino acids: CASSLSSIRGSYGYTF. CDR3 nucleotide sequence: TGCGCCAGCAGCTTAAGTTCGATCAGGGGGAGTTATGGCTACACCTTC.

The rearrangement uses TRBV5-6 and TRBJ2-1, with TRBD2 matching over 9 bases. CDR3 length: 15 residues. Looked up from germline, CDR1 is SGHDT and CDR2 is YYEEEE. J was trimmed by 8 bases and V by 0 bases; bases with no gene match: 6. The CDR3 DNA follows: TGTGCCAGCAGCTTGGTGGGCGGGAGGGCCCATGAGCAGTTCTTC. Its translation: CASSLVGGRAHEQFF.

The chain joins TRBV15 to TRBJ1-3; 10 bases are a match to TRBD1. The V and J ends lost 2 bases and 4 bases, in that order; junction bases with no gene match: 8. This CDR3 has 17 residues. The V gene's germline CDR1 is LNHNV and CDR2 YYDKDF (reference sequence). As DNA, the CDR3 is TGTGCCACCAGCAGACTACCGCGACAGGGGGCGGGAAACACCATATATTTT. Amino acid sequence: CATSRLPRQGAGNTIYF. The full variable domain, with the rest looked up from reference TRBV15 and TRBJ1-3, is DAMVIQNPRYQVTQFGKPVTLSCSQTLNHNVMYWYQQKSSQAPKLLFHYYDKDFNNEADTPDNFQSRRPNTSFCFLDIRSPGLGDTAMYLCATSRLPRQGAGNTIYFGEGSWLTVV.

V usage is TRBV19 and J usage is TRBJ2-1, with TRBD1 matching over 7 bases. CDR1 is LNHDA, CDR2 SQIVND, per germline (reference sequence). The junction had 8 bases not matched to a gene; V was cut back by 2 bases and J by 7 bases. This CDR3 is built from 15 residues. CDR3 in DNA: TGTGCCAGTAGTATACGGACAGGCAATGGGAATGAGCAGTTCTTC. Its protein is CASSIRTGNGNEQFF.

V is TRBV4-3 and J is TRBJ2-6, with 7 bases identical to TRBD1. Germline CDR1 is LGHNA and CDR2 is YSLEER. The ends lost 0 bases at V and 0 bases at J; junction bases unmatched: 8. This CDR3 is 19 amino acids long. In DNA, the CDR3 is TGCGCCAGCAGCCAAGATCACCCCAGGGGGAACTCTGGGGCCAACGTCCTGACTTTC. Protein: CASSQDHPRGNSGANVLTF.

J is TRBJ2-3 and V is TRBV7-9, with a weak D call TRBD2 (6 bases). CDR1 is SEHNR and CDR2 is FQNEAQ in the germline V gene (reference sequence). The V gene lost 5 bases and the J gene lost 3 bases, with 18 bases spanning the gap. The CDR3 totals 16 residues. The CDR3 DNA reads TGTGCCAGCAGCAAACCGGGAGAAGAGGCGACAGATACGCAGTATTTT. Protein: CASSKPGEEATDTQYF. The full variable domain, with the rest looked up from reference TRBV7-9 and TRBJ2-3, is DTGVSQNPRHKITKRGQNVTFRCDPISEHNRLYWYRQTLGQGPEFLTYFQNEAQLEKSRLLSDRFSAERPKGSFSTLEIQRTEQGDSAMYLCASSKPGEEATDTQYFGPGTRLTVL.

The V call is TRBV10-3, the J call TRBJ1-2; 7 bases match TRBD1. Trimming took 6 bases from V and 7 from J; bases not matched to a gene: 8. The CDR3 loop spans 13 amino acids. Per germline, CDR1 ENHRY and CDR2 SYGVKD. CDR3 bases: TGTGCCATCAGCGAAGACAGGGTCTCTGGCTACACCTTC. It is translated as CAISEDRVSGYTF.

The genes are TRBV9 and TRBJ2-1; 8 bases match TRBD2. CDR1 and CDR2 from the germline V gene are SGDLS and YYNGEE. J gave up 6 bases and V 1 base, and 6 bases lay outside the gene matches. The CDR3 covers 15 residues. This CDR3 is CASSVNGRAGNEQFF. The CDR3 DNA reads as TGTGCCAGCAGCGTAAACGGGAGGGCCGGCAATGAGCAGTTCTTC.

V and J are TRBV6-5 and TRBJ1-6; 8 nucleotides match TRBD1. Germline CDR1 MNHEY, CDR2 SVGAGI. The trim removed 5 bases at V and 6 bases at J, leaving 6 bases unmatched. The CDR3 is 15 residues long. DNA of the CDR3: TGTGCCAGCAGTCCCCTCGGACAGGGTAATTCACCCCTCCACTTT. As protein: CASSPLGQGNSPLHF.

The chain joins TRBV5-4 to TRBJ2-1; TRBD2 agrees at 10 bases. This CDR3 is 15 amino acids long. CDR1 and CDR2 from the germline V gene are SGHNT and YYREEE (reference sequence). V was pared by 6 bases and J by 4 bases, with 7 bases of the junction left unmatched. The CDR3 nucleotides read TGTGCCAGCACCAAAGCGGGGGGGCGATACAATGAGCAGTTCTTC. Its protein is CASTKAGGRYNEQFF.

V and J are TRBV12-3 or TRBV12-4 and TRBJ1-4; D is undetermined. The V gene lost 1 base and the J gene lost 5 bases, with 5 bases spanning the gap. The CDR3 contains 13 residues. CDR3 sequence reads: CASSLGANEKLFF. In DNA, the CDR3 is TGTGCCAGCAGTTTAGGGGCGAATGAAAAACTGTTTTTT.

The rearrangement joins TRBV5-1 to TRBJ2-7; 9 nucleotides match TRBD1. This CDR3 comprises 17 residues. V shed 4 bases, J shed 6 bases, and the junction held 17 bases outside the gene matches. In germline, CDR1 is SGHRS, CDR2 YFSETQ. The CDR3, as DNA: TGCGCCAGCAGCCGGCTGACGGCTCCCGGGACAGGGAGCGAGCAGTACTTC. It is translated as CASSRLTAPGTGSEQYF.

This chain joins TRBV7-9 and TRBJ2-7, with TRBD1 as a possible D gene (6 bases). Germline CDR1 is SEHNR and CDR2 is FQNEAQ (reference sequence). V shed 5 bases and J shed 3 bases, with 14 bases lying between them. The CDR3 length is 14 residues. This chain's CDR3 is CASSESGGNYEQYF. DNA of the CDR3: TGTGCCAGCAGCGAATCTGGGGGCAACTACGAGCAGTACTTC.

This chain connects TRBV10-3 to TRBJ1-2; TRBD1 aligns across 9 bases. This CDR3 is 13 amino acids long. The V gene's germline CDR1 is ENHRY and CDR2 SYGVKD. V trimming: 4 bases; J trimming: 7 bases; junction bases outside the gene matches: 4. The CDR3 coding sequence is TGTGCCATCAGTGCACAGGGGGCGCTTGGCTACACCTTC. Protein product: CAISAQGALGYTF.

V usage is TRBV5-1 and J usage is TRBJ2-3, with 8 bases lining up with TRBD2. Germline loops: CDR1 SGHRS, CDR2 YFSETQ. CDR3 length: 16 amino acids. V dropped 4 bases and J dropped 2; count of bases not matched to a gene: 9. CDR3 region: CASSEGLEVITDTQYF. DNA of the CDR3: TGCGCCAGCAGCGAGGGACTAGAAGTAATCACAGATACGCAGTATTTT.

This rearrangement joins TRBV7-3 to TRBJ2-1; D perhaps matches TRBD2 (5 bases). The CDR3 is made up of 15 amino acids. The V end was cut by 2 bases, the J end by 6 bases, with 14 bases between. Germline CDR1 and CDR2: SGHTA and FQGTGA. CDR3 sequence (DNA): TGTGCCAGCAGCTTAGTAGGGCGAGAGGGCAATGAGCAGTTCTTC. Translation gives CASSLVGREGNEQFF.

V is TRBV19 and J is TRBJ1-6; 9 bases line up with TRBD1. The germline V gene has CDR1 LNHDA and CDR2 SQIVND (reference sequence). CDR3 size: 15 residues. Unmatched junction bases numbered 8, after V lost 4 bases and J lost 10 bases. DNA for the CDR3: TGTGCCAGTAGTACCCAACAGGGGGCAGGGTCACCCCTCCACTTT. As protein: CASSTQQGAGSPLHF.

The gene calls are TRBV9 and TRBJ2-1; TRBD2 matches 10 bases. CDR3 length: 17 amino acids. The germline V gene has CDR1 SGDLS and CDR2 YYNGEE. With 2 bases clipped from V and 6 bases from J, the junction kept 11 bases outside the gene matches. The CDR3 nucleotides are TGTGCCAGCAGCGTGAGTCTAGCGGGAGCGGGTGGCAATGAGCAGTTCTTC. Its protein is CASSVSLAGAGGNEQFF. Drawing the rest from reference TRBV9 and TRBJ2-1, the complete variable domain is DSGVTQTPKHLITATGQRVTLRCSPRSGDLSVYWYQQSLDQGLQFLIQYYNGEERAKGNILERFSAQQFPDLHSELNLSSLELGDSALYFCASSVSLAGAGGNEQFFGPGTRLTVL.

The J gene is TRBJ1-6, the V gene TRBV29-1; the D gene is possibly TRBD1 (5 bases). CDR3 length: 13 residues. CDR1 and CDR2 (germline): SQVTM, ANQGSEA. V shed 3 bases and J shed 9 bases, with 12 bases lying between them. CDR3 amino acids: CSVDAGGGSPLHF. The DNA of the CDR3 is TGCAGCGTTGACGCCGGGGGTGGTTCACCCCTCCACTTT.